This record covers a single T cell receptor beta chain. TCR beta VDJ and CDR3 profiling used genomic DNA as template. TCRdb re-derived calls from the reads in MiXCR, one entry per CDR3 protein. The data contain approximately 170,000 distinct CDR3 sequences, roughly half of them singletons. The CDR3 has 14 amino acids. CDR1 is DFQATT, CDR2 SNEGSKA, per germline (reference sequence). V was clipped by 0 bases and J by 4 bases, with 10 bases between them. The data were taken from a study of CD8+CD57+ T cells in acquired aplastic anemia. Across the study: Some 9.9 million reads, on average, were obtained for CD4+ cells from healthy donors.

This chain uses TRBV20-1 with TRBJ1-3; D is uncertain. The sample taken for sequencing was sorted CD4+, CD8+, or CD8+CD57+ T cells (not recorded which) from PBMCs. The origin of this receptor is a human donor in good health, serving as a control. Here the CDR3 reads CSARDGAGGNTIYF. The CDR3 bases are TGCAGTGCTAGAGATGGAGCGGGGGGAAACACCATATATTTT.